This entry lists 17 T cell receptor beta chains sequenced from one sample in a study of sequential checkpoint blockade in melanoma. Libraries were prepared by immunoSEQ multiplex PCR; TCRdb keeps only in-frame clonotypes and omits some of them. Of around 13,000 clones in the sample, around 70% were seen once. The treatment was: randomized to nivolumab then ipilimumab (arm A) or the reverse (arm B). The sample was CD8+ T cells sorted from blood (inferred from file names), taken from a patient given nivolumab and ipilimumab in sequence. These receptors were taken from a human donor with melanoma.

V usage is TRBV9 and J usage is TRBJ2-5, with a weak D call TRBD2 (7 bases). The CDR3 totals 15 residues. Trimming pared 4 bases from V and 5 bases from J, leaving 18 bases between. Germline loops: CDR1 SGDLS, CDR2 YYNGEE. This CDR3 is CASSSSGGGHETQYF. Here the CDR3 DNA reads TGTGCCAGCAGCTCCAGTGGCGGGGGCCACGAGACCCAGTACTTC.

This clone was picked up one time. The chain combines TRBV12-5 with TRBJ1-2; TRBD1 matches 9 bases. The CDR3 length is 17 residues. Looked up from germline, CDR1 is LGHNT and CDR2 is FRNRAP. After removal of 1 base from V and 5 bases from J, the junction contained 11 bases not matched to a gene. CDR3 coding DNA: TGTGCTAGTGGTTTGGAACCCCTTACCGGGACAGGGTATGGCTACACCTTC. Protein product: CASGLEPLTGTGYGYTF.

Within the sample, this clone is medium-sized. V is TRBV15 and J is TRBJ2-2; D gene unclear. Germline V gives CDR1 LNHNV, CDR2 YYDKDF (reference sequence). The CDR3 extends over 16 amino acids. V lost 1 base to trimming and J lost 6 bases, with 15 bases between them. The CDR3 DNA follows: TGTGCCACCAGCAGAGCCCTGGGTAGCTTGGCCGGGGAGCTGTTTTTT. Translation: CATSRALGSLAGELFF.

V and J are TRBV27 and TRBJ2-6; 8 bases match TRBD1. Trimming at V came to 0 bases and at J to 0 bases, leaving 13 bases not matched to a gene. Per the germline V gene, CDR1 is MNHEY and CDR2 is SMNVEV (reference sequence). The CDR3 spans 21 residues. The CDR3: CASSLSPLQGAYPSGANVLTF. As DNA, the CDR3 is TGTGCCAGCAGTTTATCCCCGTTGCAGGGGGCATATCCCTCTGGGGCCAACGTCCTGACTTTC.

The V gene is TRBV6-5, the J gene TRBJ1-2, with 10 bases fitting TRBD1. The germline gives CDR1 MNHEY, CDR2 SVGAGI. Losses at the gene ends were 5 bases for V and 2 bases for J; bases not matched to a gene: 8. The CDR3 is 16 amino acids. CDR3 sequence (DNA): TGTGCCAGCAGTAACTTTGGACAGGGGGAAAACTATGGCTACACCTTC. Translating gives CASSNFGQGENYGYTF.

This clone was seen a handful of times. The rearrangement uses TRBV4-3 and TRBJ2-7; TRBD1 aligns across 8 bases. V shed 4 bases and J 2 bases; nucleotides not matched to a gene: 7. The CDR3 sequence is 15 residues long. Germline V gene data show CDR1 as LGHNA and CDR2 as YSLEER. CDR3 region: CASSPTGTGPYEQYV. CDR3 DNA: TGCGCCAGCAGCCCAACCGGGACAGGCCCCTACGAGCAGTACGTC.

This clone has only one observation. The chain employs TRBV4-3 and TRBJ1-1; no clear D gene. The V end lost 1 base, the J end lost 4 bases, and 16 bases lay between the germline ends. The CDR3 length is 16 residues. Germline CDR1 and CDR2: LGHNA and YSLEER. The CDR3 bases are TGCGCCAGCAGCCAAGGGGCCTACAGTTCAGGCACTGAAGCTTTCTTT. Amino acids: CASSQGAYSSGTEAFF.

This clone was recorded a few times. The chain employs TRBV19 and TRBJ1-1; D remains unclear. Germline V lookup: CDR1 LNHDA, CDR2 SQIVND (reference sequence). This CDR3 region has 12 residues. Between the trimmed V and J ends, which lost 5 bases and 5 bases, there was a span of 9 bases. CDR3 amino acids: CASSWGETEAFF. CDR3 bases: TGTGCCAGTAGTTGGGGAGAGACTGAAGCTTTCTTT.

The chain carries TRBV29-1 and TRBJ2-5; possibly TRBD1 for D (5 bases). Germline values: CDR1 SQVTM, CDR2 ANQGSEA. Trimming cost V 8 bases and J 5 bases, with 9 bases left between them. This CDR3 spans 10 amino acids. DNA for the CDR3: TGCAGCATCCAGGGTGAGACCCAGTACTTC. Residues: CSIQGETQYF.

The rearrangement uses TRBV5-4 and TRBJ2-5; 7 nucleotides agree with TRBD1. The V segment lost 1 base and the J segment 5 bases; nucleotides outside the gene matches: 5. Germline loops: CDR1 SGHNT, CDR2 YYREEE (reference sequence). This CDR3 contains 14 residues. The chain's CDR3 is CASSLNRGWETQYF. In DNA form, the CDR3 reads TGTGCCAGCAGCTTGAACAGGGGTTGGGAGACCCAGTACTTC.

Regarding this clone: A read error may account for a junction end that differs from germline. V usage is TRBV29-1 and J usage is TRBJ2-7; D ambiguous. Germline V gene sequence: CDR1 SQVTM, CDR2 ANQGSEA. The CDR3 totals 11 residues. As DNA, the CDR3 is TGCAGCGTTGGTTACTCCAACGAGCAGTACTTC. Its translation is CSVGYSNEQYF.

The chain combines TRBV7-9 with TRBJ1-2, with TRBD1 identical over 9 bases. The CDR3 has 14 residues. Germline V gene lookup returns CDR1 SEHNR and CDR2 FQNEAQ (reference sequence). V lost 4 bases, J lost 2 bases, and 2 bases stayed unmatched. CDR3 DNA: TGTGCCAGCAGCTCTGGACAGGGGAACTATGGCTACACCTTC. This gives the protein CASSSGQGNYGYTF.

The rearrangement links TRBV19 to TRBJ2-1; weak D call: TRBD2 (5 bases). This CDR3 is 13 amino acids long. The V end was cut by 1 base, the J end by 4 bases, with 5 bases between. The germline V gene encodes CDR1 LNHDA and CDR2 SQIVND (reference sequence). For the CDR3, the DNA is TGTGCCAGTAGTATAGCGGGGTACAATGAGCAGTTCTTC. Residues: CASSIAGYNEQFF. Combining the CDR3 with reference TRBV19 and TRBJ2-1 gives the whole variable domain DGGITQSPKYLFRKEGQNVTLSCEQNLNHDAMYWYRQDPGQGLRLIYYSQIVNDFQKGDIAEGYSVSREKKESFPLTVTSAQKNPTAFYLCASSIAGYNEQFFGPGTRLTVL.

This sequence joins TRBV9 and TRBJ1-1; a weak D match, TRBD1 (5 bases). The CDR3 contains 14 residues. Germline V CDR1 and CDR2: SGDLS, YYNGEE. Trimming left V 6 bases short and J 0 bases short, with 12 bases between. The CDR3 loop is CASTPGGMNTEAFF. In DNA form, the CDR3 reads TGTGCCAGCACCCCCGGGGGAATGAACACTGAAGCTTTCTTT.

V is TRBV30 and J is TRBJ2-7; D might be TRBD1 (6 bases). Germline V gene lookup returns CDR1 GTSNPN and CDR2 SVGIG (reference sequence). The CDR3 covers 12 residues. Trimming removed 2 bases at V and 4 bases at J, with 9 bases between. CDR3 sequence (DNA): TGTGCCTGGAGTCTTCAGGGGTACGAGCAGTACTTC. Translated: CAWSLQGYEQYF.

The chain combines TRBV27 with TRBJ2-7, with 10 bases that match TRBD2. With 4 bases clipped from V and 5 bases from J, the junction kept 8 bases outside the gene matches. This CDR3 has 15 residues. The germline V gene has CDR1 MNHEY and CDR2 SMNVEV (reference sequence). The CDR3 bases are TGTGCCAGCAGTTCTCTAGCGGGGGTCATCGACGAGCAGTACTTC. This codes for CASSSLAGVIDEQYF.

For this clone: The junction shows a germline mismatch at one end, possibly a read error. The chain combines TRBV6-1 with TRBJ1-5, with D unclear. The CDR3 loop spans 14 amino acids. Germline CDR1 is MNHNS and CDR2 is SASEGT. The CDR3: CASSEVTRNQSQHF. The CDR3 DNA sequence: TGTGCCAGCAGTGAAGTCACCCGCAATCAGTCCCAGCATTTT.